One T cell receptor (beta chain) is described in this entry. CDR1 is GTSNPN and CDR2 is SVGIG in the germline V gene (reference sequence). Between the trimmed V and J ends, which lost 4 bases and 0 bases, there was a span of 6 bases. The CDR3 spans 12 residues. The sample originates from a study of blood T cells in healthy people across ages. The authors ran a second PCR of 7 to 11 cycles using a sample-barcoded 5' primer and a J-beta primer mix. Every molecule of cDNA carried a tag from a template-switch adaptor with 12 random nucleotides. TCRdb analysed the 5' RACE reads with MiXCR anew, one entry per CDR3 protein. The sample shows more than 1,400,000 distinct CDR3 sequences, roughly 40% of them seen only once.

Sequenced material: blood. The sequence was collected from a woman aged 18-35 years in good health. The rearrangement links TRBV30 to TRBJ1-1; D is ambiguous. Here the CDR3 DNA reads TGTGCCTGGACAGAAATGAACACTGAAGCTTTCTTT. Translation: CAWTEMNTEAFF.